In its sample, the clone carrying this T cell receptor beta chain was seen once. Antigen specificity is unknown. The data belong to a study of cytomegalovirus exposure and HLA in healthy donors. General study points: The authors reported that TCR beta sequences could predict HLA-A and HLA-B alleles. These predictions were accurate for most subjects in the first cohort. Evidence from a later analysis indicated that most CMV-associated TCR beta chains looked HLA-restricted. Most TCR sequences were uncommon, yet certain public TCRs appeared in many donors. Clonal expansion, a later analysis showed, was greater in HLA-associated TCR beta chains than in equally common others.

Researchers ran the PCR with 60 Vbeta and 13 Jbeta primers. The method was immunoSEQ multiplex PCR; TCRdb's version includes in-frame clones alone and lacks a portion of them. Here the sample spans roughly 200,000 clones, 70% to 75% being singletons. This TCR was sampled from a male donor in good health and CMV-seronegative. The sequencing sample was made of PBMCs.

CDR3 protein: CASSYSQGDQPQHF. DNA for the CDR3: TGTGCCAGCAGTTACAGCCAGGGGGATCAGCCCCAGCATTTT. The rearrangement links TRBV6-5 to TRBJ1-5; 7 nucleotides align to TRBD1. V lost 2 bases, J lost 5 bases, and 3 bases stayed unmatched. Germline V gives CDR1 MNHEY, CDR2 SVGAGI. CDR3 length: 14 residues.